Following are 13 T cell receptor beta chains from one sample sequenced in a study of blood T cell repertoires in COVID-19. The method was immunoSEQ multiplex PCR; TCRdb's version includes in-frame clones alone and lacks a portion of them. The profile shows around 94,000 clones, roughly 80% of them singletons. Sequencing was done on a sample of peripheral blood. Receptors originate from a man between 50 and 59 years old with acute or convalescent COVID-19.

This clone has just one count. The chain has TRBV27 and TRBJ1-4, with D tentatively TRBD1 (5 bases). Trimming removed 2 bases at V and 4 bases at J, with 20 bases between. CDR3 length: 18 amino acids. Germline V gene sequence: CDR1 MNHEY, CDR2 SMNVEV (reference sequence). DNA for the CDR3: TGTGCCAGCAGTTTACGAGACAGAAGCCTCCTTGATAATGAAAAACTGTTTTTT. Amino acid sequence: CASSLRDRSLLDNEKLFF.

V is TRBV6-1 and J is TRBJ1-2, with 10 bases lining up with TRBD1. The CDR3 runs 15 residues. CDR1 MNHNS and CDR2 SASEGT come from the germline V gene. The ends lost 3 bases at V and 2 bases at J; junction bases unmatched: 3. The CDR3 DNA follows: TGTGCCAGCAGTGAGCCGGGACAGGGGAACTATGGCTACACCTTC. Residues: CASSEPGQGNYGYTF.

V usage is TRBV5-5 and J usage is TRBJ1-6; weak D call: TRBD1 (5 bases). CDR1 and CDR2 (germline): SGHKS, YYEKEE (reference sequence). This CDR3 is built from 15 residues. Trimming removed 4 bases at V and 6 bases at J, with 14 bases between. CDR3 sequence reads: CASSPDGGSNSPLHF. In DNA form, the CDR3 reads TGTGCCAGCAGCCCGGACGGGGGGAGTAATTCACCCCTCCACTTT.

This chain connects TRBV7-2 to TRBJ2-5, with 9 bases lining up with TRBD2. The V gene's germline CDR1 is SGHTA and CDR2 FQGNSA. With 5 bases clipped from V and 2 bases from J, the junction kept 9 bases outside the gene matches. The CDR3 sequence is 16 residues long. The CDR3 DNA follows: TGTGCCAGCAGCCCGATAGCGGGGGTTGGGCAAGAGACCCAGTACTTC. Translating it yields CASSPIAGVGQETQYF.

This chain uses TRBV4-2 with TRBJ2-2; 8 bases fit TRBD2. Per germline, CDR1 LGHNA and CDR2 YNFKEQ. After removal of 1 base from V and 5 bases from J, the junction contained 3 bases not matched to a gene. This CDR3 is built from 15 residues. The CDR3 reads CASSQVGGRTGELFF. The CDR3 DNA sequence: TGTGCCAGCAGCCAAGTTGGCGGGAGGACCGGGGAGCTGTTTTTT.

The V and J genes are TRBV24-1 and TRBJ1-1; tentative D call: TRBD1 (6 bases). The V and J ends lost 10 bases and 0 bases respectively, with 17 bases between them. The CDR3 covers 15 residues. Germline V CDR1 and CDR2: KGHDR, SFDVKD. CDR3: CATMDSLQVNTEAFF. The CDR3 region has the DNA TGTGCCACAATGGACAGCCTTCAGGTGAACACTGAAGCTTTCTTT.

This chain's CDR3 is CASSYNLAGVLNEQFF. CDR3 in DNA: TGTGCCAGCAGCTATAACCTAGCGGGAGTACTGAATGAGCAGTTCTTC. The genes are TRBV7-9 and TRBJ2-1, with TRBD2 identical over 10 bases. Germline V gene data show CDR1 as SEHNR and CDR2 as FQNEAQ (reference sequence). CDR3 length equals 16 residues. V shed 4 bases, J shed 7 bases, and the junction held 10 bases outside the gene matches.

The chain couples TRBV19 to TRBJ1-1, with D perhaps matching TRBD1 (5 bases). Trimming took 3 bases from V and 4 from J, leaving 15 bases between them. CDR1 LNHDA and CDR2 SQIVND come from the germline V gene (reference sequence). CDR3 size: 15 residues. CDR3 sequence (DNA): TGTGCCAGTAGTATTCTGGGGGGAAGTGGCACTGAAGCTTTCTTT. Its protein is CASSILGGSGTEAFF.

The rearrangement joins TRBV5-4 to TRBJ2-5, with 7 bases fitting TRBD1. J lost 2 bases, V lost 0 bases, and 1 base had no gene match. The CDR3 is made up of 14 amino acids. Germline V gives CDR1 SGHNT, CDR2 YYREEE (reference sequence). CDR3 DNA sequence: TGTGCCAGCAGCTTGGTGGGACAGCAAGAGACCCAGTACTTC. This encodes CASSLVGQQETQYF.

This clone has more than one count but fewer than ten. This chain uses TRBV6-6 with TRBJ2-7, with TRBD2 identical over 7 bases. The germline CDR1 and CDR2 sequences are MNHNY and SVGAGI (reference sequence). Trimming at V came to 7 bases and at J to 6 bases, leaving 18 bases not matched to a gene. This CDR3 is built from 16 residues. DNA for the CDR3: TGTGCCAGCAAGGAAGAGGGTTCGGCGGGAGCCTTCGAGCAGTACTTC. Its protein is CASKEEGSAGAFEQYF.

This rearrangement joins TRBV5-1 to TRBJ1-1, with D perhaps matching TRBD1 (5 bases). The CDR3 has 14 amino acids. V shed 2 bases and J shed 1 base, with 9 bases lying between them. Germline CDR1 is SGHRS and CDR2 is YFSETQ. CDR3 nucleotide sequence: TGCGCCAGCAGCTTCAGGGAAACGAACACTGAAGCTTTCTTT. Its protein product is CASSFRETNTEAFF.

The chain is built from TRBV7-2 and TRBJ2-7; 9 bases fit TRBD1. With V trimmed by 1 base and J by 6 bases, 4 bases remained unmatched. Germline values: CDR1 SGHTA, CDR2 FQGNSA. The CDR3 runs to 14 residues. CDR3 nucleotide sequence: TGTGCCAGCAGCTTAGGGGGACAGGGACGCGAGCAGTACTTC. Translated: CASSLGGQGREQYF. The variable domain in full, completed from reference TRBV7-2 and TRBJ2-7, reads GAGVSQSPSNKVTEKGKDVELRCDPISGHTALYWYRQSLGQGLEFLIYFQGNSAPDKSGLPSDRFSAERTGGSVSTLTIQRTQQEDSAVYLCASSLGGQGREQYFGPGTRLTVT.

The chain couples TRBV4-1 to TRBJ2-5; 10 bases map to TRBD2. From germline, CDR1 is MGHRA and CDR2 YSYEKL. The junction had 6 bases not matched to a gene; V was cut back by 1 base and J by 1 base. This CDR3 is 17 amino acids long. The CDR3 loop reads CASSQGASGGGQETQYF. DNA of the CDR3: TGCGCCAGCAGCCAAGGGGCCAGCGGGGGGGGCCAAGAGACCCAGTACTTC.